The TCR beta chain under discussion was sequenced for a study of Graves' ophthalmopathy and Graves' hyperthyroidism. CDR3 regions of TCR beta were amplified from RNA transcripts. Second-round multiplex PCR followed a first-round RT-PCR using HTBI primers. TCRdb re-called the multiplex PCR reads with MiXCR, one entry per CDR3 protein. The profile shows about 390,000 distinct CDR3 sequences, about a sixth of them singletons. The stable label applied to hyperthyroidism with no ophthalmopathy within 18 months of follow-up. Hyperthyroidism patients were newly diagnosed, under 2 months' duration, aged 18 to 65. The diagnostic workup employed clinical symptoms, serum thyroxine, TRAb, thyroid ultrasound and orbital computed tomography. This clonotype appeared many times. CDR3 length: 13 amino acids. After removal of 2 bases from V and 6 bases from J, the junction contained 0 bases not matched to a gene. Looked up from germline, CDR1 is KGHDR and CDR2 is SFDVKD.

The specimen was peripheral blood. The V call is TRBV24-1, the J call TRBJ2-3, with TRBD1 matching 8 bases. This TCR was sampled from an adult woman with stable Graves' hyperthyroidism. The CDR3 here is CATSDYRGDTQYF. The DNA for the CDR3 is TGTGCCACCAGTGATTACAGGGGGGATACGCAGTATTTT.